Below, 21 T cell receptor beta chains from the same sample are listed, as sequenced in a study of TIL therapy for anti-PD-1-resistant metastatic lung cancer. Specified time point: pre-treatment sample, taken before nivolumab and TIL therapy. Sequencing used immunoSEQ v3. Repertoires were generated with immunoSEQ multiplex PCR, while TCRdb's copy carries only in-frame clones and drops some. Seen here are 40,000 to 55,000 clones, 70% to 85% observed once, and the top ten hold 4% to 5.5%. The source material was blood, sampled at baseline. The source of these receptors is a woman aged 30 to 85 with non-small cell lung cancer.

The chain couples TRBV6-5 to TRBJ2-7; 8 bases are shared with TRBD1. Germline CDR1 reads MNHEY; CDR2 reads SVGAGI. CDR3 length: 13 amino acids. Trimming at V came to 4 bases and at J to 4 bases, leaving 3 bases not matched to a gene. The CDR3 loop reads CASSSGGKYEQYF. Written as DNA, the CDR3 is TGTGCCAGCAGTTCAGGGGGCAAGTACGAGCAGTACTTC.

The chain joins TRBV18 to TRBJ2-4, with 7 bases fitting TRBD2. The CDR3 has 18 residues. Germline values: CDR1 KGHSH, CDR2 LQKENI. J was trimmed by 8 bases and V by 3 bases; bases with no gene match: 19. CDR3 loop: CASSPGAGTTVGGDIQYF. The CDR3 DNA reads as TGTGCCAGCTCACCCGGGGCAGGGACTACCGTAGGAGGGGACATTCAGTACTTC. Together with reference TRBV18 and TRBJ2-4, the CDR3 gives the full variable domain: NAGVMQNPRHLVRRRGQEARLRCSPMKGHSHVYWYRQLPEEGLKFMVYLQKENIIDESGMPKERFSAEFPKEGPSILRIQQVVRGDSAAYFCASSPGAGTTVGGDIQYFGAGTRLSVL.

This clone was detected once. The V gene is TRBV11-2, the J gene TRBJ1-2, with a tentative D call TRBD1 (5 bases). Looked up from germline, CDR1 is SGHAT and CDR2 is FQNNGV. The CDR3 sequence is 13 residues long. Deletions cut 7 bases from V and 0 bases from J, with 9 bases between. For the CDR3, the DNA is TGTGCCAGCATGGGAGGGGCTAACTATGGCTACACCTTC. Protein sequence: CASMGGANYGYTF.

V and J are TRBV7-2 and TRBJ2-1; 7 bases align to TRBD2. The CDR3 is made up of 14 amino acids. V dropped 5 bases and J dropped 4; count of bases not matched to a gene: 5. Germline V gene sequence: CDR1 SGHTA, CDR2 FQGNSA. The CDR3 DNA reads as TGTGCCAGCAGCCCATCGGGGGGTTACAATGAGCAGTTCTTC. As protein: CASSPSGGYNEQFF.

CDR3 sequence reads: CARSGALDEKLFF. In DNA form, the CDR3 reads TGCGCCAGATCAGGGGCATTGGATGAAAAACTGTTTTTT. The V and J genes are TRBV10-1 and TRBJ1-4; TRBD1 is a possible D gene (6 bases). In germline, CDR1 is WNHNN, CDR2 SYGVQD (reference sequence). The CDR3 runs 13 residues. The V and J ends lost 9 bases and 6 bases respectively, with 14 bases between them.

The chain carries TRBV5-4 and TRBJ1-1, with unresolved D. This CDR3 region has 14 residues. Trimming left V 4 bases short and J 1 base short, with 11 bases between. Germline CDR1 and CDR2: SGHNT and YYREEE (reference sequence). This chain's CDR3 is CASSLDGPNTEAFF. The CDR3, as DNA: TGTGCCAGCAGCCTGGACGGACCGAACACTGAAGCTTTCTTT.

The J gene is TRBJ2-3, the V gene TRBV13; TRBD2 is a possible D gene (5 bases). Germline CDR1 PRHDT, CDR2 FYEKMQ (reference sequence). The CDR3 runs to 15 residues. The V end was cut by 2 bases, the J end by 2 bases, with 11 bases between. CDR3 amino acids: CASSLYRGSTDTQYF. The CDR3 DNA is TGTGCCAGCAGCTTATACCGGGGATCCACAGATACGCAGTATTTT. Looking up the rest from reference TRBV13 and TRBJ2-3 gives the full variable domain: AAGVIQSPRHLIKEKRETATLKCYPIPRHDTVYWYQQGPGQDPQFLISFYEKMQSDKGSIPDRFSAQQFSDYHSELNMSSLELGDSALYFCASSLYRGSTDTQYFGPGTRLTVL.

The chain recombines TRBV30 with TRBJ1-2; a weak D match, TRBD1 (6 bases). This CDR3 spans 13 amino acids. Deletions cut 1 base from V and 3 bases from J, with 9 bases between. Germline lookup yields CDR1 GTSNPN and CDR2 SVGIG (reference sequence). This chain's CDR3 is CAWSEQGDYGYTF. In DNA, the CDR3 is TGTGCCTGGAGTGAACAGGGCGACTATGGCTACACCTTC.

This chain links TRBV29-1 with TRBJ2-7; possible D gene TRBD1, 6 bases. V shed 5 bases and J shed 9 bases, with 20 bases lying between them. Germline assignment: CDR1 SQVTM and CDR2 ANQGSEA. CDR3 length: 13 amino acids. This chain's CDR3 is CSVSTRTDGWQYF. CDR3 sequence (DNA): TGCAGCGTTTCAACTAGGACAGACGGATGGCAGTACTTC.

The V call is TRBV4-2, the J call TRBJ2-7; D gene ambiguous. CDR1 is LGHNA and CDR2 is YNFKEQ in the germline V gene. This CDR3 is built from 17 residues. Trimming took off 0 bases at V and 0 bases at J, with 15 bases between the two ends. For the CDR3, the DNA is TGTGCCAGCAGCCAAGAAGGTCTTCTCTACGGCTCCTACGAGCAGTACTTC. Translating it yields CASSQEGLLYGSYEQYF.

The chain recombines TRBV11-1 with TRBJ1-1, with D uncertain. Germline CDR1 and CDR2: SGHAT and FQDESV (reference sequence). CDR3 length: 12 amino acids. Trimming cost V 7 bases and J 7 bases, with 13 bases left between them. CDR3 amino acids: CASTGEGVEAFF. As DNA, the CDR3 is TGTGCCAGCACCGGGGAGGGTGTTGAAGCTTTCTTT.

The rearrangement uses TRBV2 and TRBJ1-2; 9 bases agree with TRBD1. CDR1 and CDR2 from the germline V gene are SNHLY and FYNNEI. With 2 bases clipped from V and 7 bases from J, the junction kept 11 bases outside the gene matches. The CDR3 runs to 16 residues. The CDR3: CASSEQEGDRAGGYTF. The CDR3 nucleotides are TGTGCCAGCAGTGAACAGGAGGGGGACAGGGCGGGTGGCTACACCTTC.

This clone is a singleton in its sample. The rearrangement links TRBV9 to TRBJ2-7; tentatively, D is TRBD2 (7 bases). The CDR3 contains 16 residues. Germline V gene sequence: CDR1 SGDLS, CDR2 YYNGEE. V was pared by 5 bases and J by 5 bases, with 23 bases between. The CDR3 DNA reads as TGTGCCAGCAGTGAACGCACCTTCGGGGGGCCGCACGAGCAGTACTTC. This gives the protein CASSERTFGGPHEQYF.

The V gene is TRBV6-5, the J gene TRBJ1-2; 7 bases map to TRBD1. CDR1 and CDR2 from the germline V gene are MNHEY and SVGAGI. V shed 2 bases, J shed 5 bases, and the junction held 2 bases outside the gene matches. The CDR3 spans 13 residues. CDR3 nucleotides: TGTGCCAGCAGTTACGGACAGGAATATGGCTACACCTTC. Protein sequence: CASSYGQEYGYTF.

The CDR3 loop reads CASSRVRGGANTIYF. DNA of the CDR3: TGTGCCAGCAGCAGAGTCCGTGGGGGTGCAAACACCATATATTTT. J is TRBJ1-3 and V is TRBV13, with D possibly being TRBD1 (5 bases). Germline V CDR1 and CDR2: PRHDT, FYEKMQ (reference sequence). The V and J ends lost 5 bases and 6 bases respectively, with 17 bases between them. The CDR3 is 15 residues long.

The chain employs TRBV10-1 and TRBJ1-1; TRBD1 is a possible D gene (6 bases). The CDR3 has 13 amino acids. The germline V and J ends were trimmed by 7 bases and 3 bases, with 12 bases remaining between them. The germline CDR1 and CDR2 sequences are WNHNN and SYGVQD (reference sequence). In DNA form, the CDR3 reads TGCGCCAGCAAATACAGGGTAGACACTGAAGCTTTCTTT. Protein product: CASKYRVDTEAFF.

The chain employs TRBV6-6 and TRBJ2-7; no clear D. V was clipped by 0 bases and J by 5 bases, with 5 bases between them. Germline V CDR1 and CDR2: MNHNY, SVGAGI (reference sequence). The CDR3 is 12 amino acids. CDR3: CASSYSWDEQYF. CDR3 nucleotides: TGTGCCAGCAGTTACTCGTGGGACGAGCAGTACTTC.

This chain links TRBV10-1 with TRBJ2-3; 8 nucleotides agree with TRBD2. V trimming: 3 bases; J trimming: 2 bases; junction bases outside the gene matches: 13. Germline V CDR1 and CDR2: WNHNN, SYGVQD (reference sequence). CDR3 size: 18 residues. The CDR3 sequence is CASSESGTRSRSTDTQYF. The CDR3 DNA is TGCGCCAGCAGTGAATCGGGGACTAGGAGTAGATCCACAGATACGCAGTATTTT.

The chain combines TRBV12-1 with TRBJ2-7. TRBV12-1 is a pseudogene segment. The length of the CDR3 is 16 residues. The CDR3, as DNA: TGTGCCAGCAGTTCGACCCCCCCCTACTCGACCGATGAGCAGTACTTC. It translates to CASSSTPPYSTDEQYF.

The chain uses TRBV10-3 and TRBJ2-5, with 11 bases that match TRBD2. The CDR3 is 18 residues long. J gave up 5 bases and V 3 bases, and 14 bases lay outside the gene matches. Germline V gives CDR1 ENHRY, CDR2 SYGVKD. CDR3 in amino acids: CAISDRGSGRAGTETQYF. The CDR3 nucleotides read TGTGCCATCAGTGATAGGGGTAGCGGGAGGGCCGGTACGGAGACCCAGTACTTC.

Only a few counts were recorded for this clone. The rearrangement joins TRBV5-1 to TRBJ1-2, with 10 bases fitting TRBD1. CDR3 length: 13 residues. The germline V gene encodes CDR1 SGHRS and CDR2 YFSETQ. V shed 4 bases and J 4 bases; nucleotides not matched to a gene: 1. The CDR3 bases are TGCGCCAGCAGCGGGACAGGGGCCTATGGCTACACCTTC. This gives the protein CASSGTGAYGYTF.